This is a list of T cell receptor beta chains from one sample in a study of T cell repertoires in cytomegalovirus infection. TCRdb re-called the reads through MiXCR, storing one row per CDR3 protein. There are hundreds of thousands of distinct CDR3 sequences in the sample; about 9.2% occur only once, and less than 3% lies in the top ten. Input material: PBMCs. The source of these receptors is a human donor in good health (CMV status not recorded). Some clones in this sample may be carry-over from other donors' samples. Both conserved end residues are part of each CDR3. Fields, in order: D gene, J gene, CDR3 length, V gene, clone size, CDR3 protein, CDR3 DNA. The D gene is left open where the match is weak. Part of the rows lack a size; the others show once, few, many or a class for expanded clones.

.	TRBJ1-1	13	TRBV6-2/TRBV6-3	many	CASSLARVSEAFF	TGTGCCAGCAGCCTTGCCAGGGTATCAGAAGCTTTCTTT
TRBD2	TRBJ2-1	15	TRBV5-6	few	CASSSSGGVWNEQFF	TGTGCCAGCAGCTCTAGCGGGGGCGTCTGGAATGAGCAGTTCTTC
.	TRBJ2-6	17	TRBV7-2	many	CASSPLRGVSGANVLTF	TGTGCCAGCAGCCCCCTAAGGGGGGTCTCTGGGGCCAACGTCCTGACTTTC
.	TRBJ1-1	12	TRBV7-9	.	CAAEGGNTEAFF	TGTGCCGCAGAAGGGGGGAACACTGAAGCTTTCTTT
.	TRBJ2-6	13	TRBV12-3/TRBV12-4	few	CASEGVGANVLTF	TGTGCCAGCGAGGGGGTTGGGGCCAACGTCCTGACTTTC
.	TRBJ1-1	16	TRBV6-4	few	CASSDSRKGMNTEAFF	TGTGCCAGCAGTGACTCGAGAAAGGGAATGAACACTGAAGCTTTCTTT
.	TRBJ2-5	17	TRBV7-6	many	CASSLGISETLRETQYF	TGTGCCAGCAGCTTAGGCATTAGCGAGACTCTCCGAGAGACCCAGTACTTC
TRBD2	TRBJ2-2	17	TRBV28	few	CASSRSPGLVGTGELFF	TGTGCCAGCAGTCGATCCCCGGGACTAGTGGGCACCGGGGAGCTGTTTTTT
.	TRBJ2-5	16	TRBV5-1	many	CASSLALGSQKETQYF	TGCGCCAGCAGCTTGGCCCTCGGCTCCCAGAAAGAGACCCAGTACTTC
.	TRBJ2-1	16	TRBV20-1	once	CSASRPGLGSYNEQFF	TGCAGTGCTAGTCGACCGGGGCTCGGATCCTACAATGAGCAGTTCTTC
TRBD1	TRBJ2-7	14	TRBV14	few	CASSQNRGSYEQYF	TGTGCCAGCAGCCAGAACAGGGGTTCCTACGAGCAGTACTTC
TRBD1	TRBJ2-1	15	TRBV6-2/TRBV6-3	many	CASSYVGTVYNEQFF	TGTGCCAGCAGTTACGTTGGGACAGTCTACAATGAGCAGTTCTTC
.	TRBJ2-2	14	TRBV7-6	many	CASKGVMGTGELFF	TGTGCCAGTAAAGGGGTCATGGGCACCGGGGAGCTGTTTTTT
.	TRBJ2-7	15	TRBV7-6	many	CASSLRGGPSEEQYF	TGTGCCAGCAGCTTACGCGGGGGCCCGAGTGAGGAGCAGTACTTC
.	TRBJ2-3	15	TRBV24-1	many	CATSDATGRTDTQYF	TGTGCCACCAGTGACGCGACAGGCCGCACAGATACGCAGTATTTT
.	TRBJ2-2	14	TRBV5-5	many	CASSPRTVTGELFF	TGTGCCAGCAGCCCTCGGACAGTAACCGGGGAGCTGTTTTTT
TRBD2	TRBJ2-2	15	TRBV11-2	many	CASSPSGGAAGELFF	TGTGCCAGCAGCCCTAGCGGGGGGGCTGCCGGGGAGCTGTTTTTT